Listed below are T cell receptor beta chains from one sample, sequenced in a study of low-dose radiotherapy and immunotherapy resistance in tumors. TCRdb re-called the reads with MiXCR, one entry per CDR3 protein. Of 65,000 to 90,000 distinct CDR3 sequences listed, 18% were seen once; the top ten hold 5.9%. Material: PBMCs, obtained before treatment. The receptors were sampled from a male donor with prostate cancer. Each CDR3 is given without its conserved first and last residue. Fields, in order: V gene, clone size, J gene, CDR3 protein. The size of a clone is reported for some rows only, either as once, few or many, or as a class for expanded clones.

TRBV23-1,many,TRBJ1-3,ASSQRDSGQNSGNTIY
TRBV7-9,many,TRBJ2-7,ASSQSVGRYEQY
TRBV27,-,TRBJ2-2,ASSAEWGGELFF
TRBV5-5,many,TRBJ2-7,ASSLEPSSYEQY
TRBV5-6,few,TRBJ2-7,ASSRRGTGGYEQY
TRBV27,many,TRBJ2-6,ASSQVRTGGIVLT
TRBV20-1,few,TRBJ1-5,SAQLGQGRQPQH
TRBV2,-,TRBJ1-1,ASSIGMNTEAF
TRBV4-2,many,TRBJ1-2,ASSPTGFHGYT
TRBV12-3/TRBV12-4,once,TRBJ1-2,ASSGDRANYGYT
TRBV20-1,many,TRBJ2-7,SARETGPSGVYEQY
TRBV13,many,TRBJ2-7,ASSQGGSGGLYEQY
TRBV7-3,many,TRBJ2-1,ASSPGNNEQF
TRBV29-1,many,TRBJ2-3,SVGDKDTQY
TRBV13,-,TRBJ1-1,ASSESGTVNTEAF
TRBV6-2/TRBV6-3,many,TRBJ2-3,ASSRGLNTDTQY
TRBV6-1,many,TRBJ2-2,ASSEPPFTGDTGELF
TRBV20-1,many,TRBJ2-3,SASTRELLRVDTQY
TRBV12-3/TRBV12-4,medium-sized,TRBJ2-1,ASTILGDLEQF
TRBV5-1,-,TRBJ2-7,ASRPPGQGAGEQY
TRBV7-9,many,TRBJ2-2,ASKPATGELF
TRBV20-1,many,TRBJ1-5,SAPAEGGIGNQPQH
TRBV7-3,-,TRBJ2-6,ASSLRVAPSGANVLT
TRBV4-2,many,TRBJ2-2,ASSQDSNAGELF
TRBV20-1,-,TRBJ2-1,SAGGTSGRGGEQF
TRBV7-2,-,TRBJ1-5,ASSLEFGGSQPQH
TRBV27,many,TRBJ1-4,ASRLSGGPGYEKLF
TRBV20-1,many,TRBJ2-1,SAGGLAGVHEQF
TRBV6-2/TRBV6-3,-,TRBJ2-7,ASSYGGTGSYEQY
TRBV12-3/TRBV12-4,many,TRBJ2-1,ASSHIAGSSYNEQF
TRBV5-1,many,TRBJ2-5,ASSRTTSGGAWETQY
TRBV4-3,many,TRBJ1-4,ASSQAYATNEKLF
TRBV27,few,TRBJ2-5,ASSLGLAGEETQY
TRBV7-9,many,TRBJ1-5,ASSLETDPGQPQH
TRBV20-1,many,TRBJ2-7,SAGETYEQY
TRBV11-2,many,TRBJ2-5,ASSPTSGQETQY
TRBV13,many,TRBJ2-5,ASSIRKDSQETQY
TRBV19,many,TRBJ1-5,ASRGGWNQPQH
TRBV29-1,many,TRBJ1-1,SVAEGFNTEAF
TRBV4-1,many,TRBJ2-7,ASSQDFTYAQY
TRBV12-3/TRBV12-4,many,TRBJ2-7,ASSGDRGWGEQY
TRBV18,many,TRBJ1-6,ASSDSLRDSAPLH
TRBV4-1,many,TRBJ1-1,ASSLDRGGIGTEAF
TRBV30,many,TRBJ2-2,AWSVLAAGELF
TRBV7-6,few,TRBJ2-7,ASSRNEVPTYEQY
TRBV12-3/TRBV12-4,many,TRBJ1-1,ATSLTGAGNTEAF
TRBV9,many,TRBJ2-7,ASSADLPGTGGGEQY
TRBV6-6,many,TRBJ2-5,ASTTFRTARETQY
TRBV6-1,many,TRBJ1-3,ASSEGGGILGTIY
TRBV5-4,many,TRBJ1-2,ASSLAGSGGYT
TRBV7-2,many,TRBJ2-5,ASSLAPRGAGETQY
TRBV6-2/TRBV6-3,many,TRBJ1-2,ASSRQGAGYGYT
TRBV20-1,many,TRBJ2-1,SARGAGGSYNEQF
TRBV4-3,many,TRBJ1-1,ASSPEGGYTEAF
TRBV11-3,many,TRBJ2-6,ASSSQAGANVLT
TRBV12-3/TRBV12-4,many,TRBJ1-2,ASSLARGIYGYT
TRBV28,many,TRBJ2-1,ASRRLEARVYNEQF